The T cell receptor beta chain under discussion was sequenced for a study of regulatory T cells in long-lasting Graves disease (dated by TCRdb to about 2021). In terms of the full investigation: Persistent Graves' disease was defined as persistently positive TSH receptor autoantibodies together with antithyroid drug treatment for over 5 years. Patients with persistent Graves' disease were compared with patients with newly diagnosed Graves' disease using TCR sequencing and RNA sequencing of peripheral blood. The study was registered as a clinical trial and conducted in China. A total of about 35 samples underwent TCR sequencing, from about 13 patients with persistent Graves' disease and some 20 patients with newly diagnosed Graves' disease. In the clinical cohort, patients with persistent Graves' disease had used antithyroid drugs for an average of about 10.3 years.

To prepare the library, multiplex PCR was applied. Sequencing was performed on an Illumina HiSeq 4000. TCR beta libraries were built with iRepertoire HTBI primers and Arm-PCR amplification of CDR3 regions. Before sequencing, the PCR products underwent gel purification. As for how the authors treated the data: Across samples, roughly 60 TRBV and roughly 15 TRBJ segments were identified and used for gene usage analysis of CDR3 amino acid clonotypes. COPE and FqMerger were used to merge the filtered high-quality paired reads into contigs. BLAST was used to align contigs to IMGT TRBV, TRBD and TRBJ reference genes, and CDR3 was defined according to IMGT. Clonotypes above 0.1% frequency were classified as highly expanded clones. Shannon entropy served as the measure of repertoire diversity, while the Gini coefficient captured V-J evenness. Clonotypes shared by more than one individual were considered public. TCRdb redid the processing of the public reads, applying fastp at Q25 and MiXCR, and retained in-frame beta chains. Rows are combined by CDR3 protein, so each entry shows the most common genes and DNA. The V and J calls were not made by the authors but by TCRdb's processing. Present in this sample are under 450,000 distinct CDR3 sequences, around 22% of which were seen just once. The leading ten clones occupy roughly 28% of the sample.

Summary of the overall study and its limitations: Only the TCR beta chain was sequenced and analyzed. A larger number of public clonotypes was shared among persistent patients (approximately 2,600) than among newly diagnosed patients (approximately 1,000). Persistent Graves' disease patients showed lower TCR Shannon entropy and fewer highly expanded clones than newly diagnosed patients, suggesting clonal expansion. The authors acknowledged the small sample size as a limitation that may reduce accuracy. The study examined only peripheral blood because the primary lesion, thyroid tissue, could not be accessed. TRBV28, TRBJ1-2 and TRBJ2-5 were preferentially used in persistent disease, while TRBV20-1 and TRBJ2-1 were favored in newly diagnosed disease.

As to this clonotype: Its binding antigen is unknown. No clone much larger than this one lies a single base away; base qualities are absent.

Explained via the paper, the time point label denotes: persistent/refractory GD, antithyroid drugs over 5 years with positive TRAb. For both TCR sequencing and RNA sequencing, RNA was extracted from PBMCs using TRIzol. The diagnosis of Graves' disease followed American Thyroid Association guidelines. Patients for the study were recruited at an endocrinology department in Xi'an, China. Each patient gave around 9.2 milliliters of peripheral blood, collected in an EDTA anticoagulant tube. PBMCs were isolated by Ficoll Paque Plus density gradient separation without further T cell sorting. An Agilent 2100 Bioanalyzer and agarose gel were used to check RNA quality, while a NanoDrop 2000 measured RNA concentration. CDR1 and CDR2, looked up from the germline V gene (reference sequence), are SEHNR and FQNEAQ. Trimming at the junction amounts to 1 base on V and 2 bases on J, and the germline ends lie 20 bases apart. The CDR3 covers 18 residues, taking in both the cysteine and the phenylalanine. CDR3 DNA is the only sequence kept; it has 54 bases, read in frame from the first base.

The rearranged segments are TRBV7-9 and TRBJ1-2; TRBD1 is a weak D gene call, 6 bases matching. This material consisted of peripheral blood mononuclear cells (PBMCs), taken when the disease was refractory, from a patient treated with antithyroid drugs. This clonotype originated in a female donor with Graves disease. The CDR3 region has the sequence CASSLGVFRGPMNYGYTF. The nucleotide sequence reads as follows: TGTGCCAGCAGCTTAGGAGTGTTCAGGGGCCCTATGAACTATGGCTACACCTTC.